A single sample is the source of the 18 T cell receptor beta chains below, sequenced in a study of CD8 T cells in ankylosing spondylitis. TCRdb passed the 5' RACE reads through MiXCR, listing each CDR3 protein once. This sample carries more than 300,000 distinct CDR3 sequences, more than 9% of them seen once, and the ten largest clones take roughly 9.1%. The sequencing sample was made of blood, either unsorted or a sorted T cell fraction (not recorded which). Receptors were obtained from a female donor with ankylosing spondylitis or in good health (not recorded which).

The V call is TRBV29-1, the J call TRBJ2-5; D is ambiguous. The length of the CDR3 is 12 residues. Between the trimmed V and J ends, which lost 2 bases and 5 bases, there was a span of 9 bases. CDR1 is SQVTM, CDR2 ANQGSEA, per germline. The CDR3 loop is CSVEHGSETQYF. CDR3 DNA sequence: TGCAGCGTTGAACATGGGTCGGAGACCCAGTACTTC.

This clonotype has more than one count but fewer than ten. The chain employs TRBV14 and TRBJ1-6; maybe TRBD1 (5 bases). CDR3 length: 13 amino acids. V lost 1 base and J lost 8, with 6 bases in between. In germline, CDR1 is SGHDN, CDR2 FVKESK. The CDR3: CASSQGQYSPLHF. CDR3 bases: TGTGCCAGCAGCCAAGGACAGTATTCACCCCTCCACTTT.

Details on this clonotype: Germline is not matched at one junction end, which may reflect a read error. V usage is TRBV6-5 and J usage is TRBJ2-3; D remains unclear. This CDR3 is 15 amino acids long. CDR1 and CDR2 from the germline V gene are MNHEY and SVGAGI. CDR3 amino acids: CASSFEATSTDTQYF. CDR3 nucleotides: TGTGCCAGCAGTTTCGAGGCAACGAGCACAGACACGCAGTATTTT.

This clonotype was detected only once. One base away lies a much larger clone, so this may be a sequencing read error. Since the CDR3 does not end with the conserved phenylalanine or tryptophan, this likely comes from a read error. In nucleotides, the CDR3 is TGTGCCAGCAGTTGGGACAGGGGTGGGGAGCTGTTTTTG. Translating it yields CASSWDRGGELFL. This sequence joins TRBV6-6 and TRBJ2-2; TRBD1 matches 10 bases. With 4 bases clipped from V and 8 bases from J, the junction kept 1 base outside the gene matches. The CDR3 consists of 13 residues. From germline, CDR1 is MNHNY and CDR2 SVGAGI (reference sequence).

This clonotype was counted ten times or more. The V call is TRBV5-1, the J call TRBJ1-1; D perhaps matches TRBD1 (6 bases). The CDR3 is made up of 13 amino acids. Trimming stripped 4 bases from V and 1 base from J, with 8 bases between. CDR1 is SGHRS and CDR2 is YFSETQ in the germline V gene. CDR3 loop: CASSQDRNTEAFF. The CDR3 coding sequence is TGCGCCAGCAGCCAGGACAGGAACACTGAAGCTTTCTTT.

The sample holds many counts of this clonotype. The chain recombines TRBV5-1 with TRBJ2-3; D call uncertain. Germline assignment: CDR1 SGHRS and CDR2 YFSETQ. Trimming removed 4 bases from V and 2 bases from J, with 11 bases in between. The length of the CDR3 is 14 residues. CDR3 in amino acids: CASSNSINTDTQYF. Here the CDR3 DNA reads TGCGCCAGCAGCAATTCCATTAACACAGATACGCAGTATTTT.

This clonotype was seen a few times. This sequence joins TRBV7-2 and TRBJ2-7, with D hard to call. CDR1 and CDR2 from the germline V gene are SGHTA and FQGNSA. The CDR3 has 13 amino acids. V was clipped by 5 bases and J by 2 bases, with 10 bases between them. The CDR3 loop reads CASSQQAAYEQYF. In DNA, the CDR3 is TGTGCCAGCAGCCAGCAGGCAGCCTACGAGCAGTACTTC.

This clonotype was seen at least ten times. For the CDR3, the DNA is TGCGCCAGCAGCTCAGGGGCTCTGAACACTGAAGCTTTCTTT. This gives the protein CASSSGALNTEAFF. The gene calls are TRBV5-1 and TRBJ1-1; tentative D call: TRBD1 (6 bases). The CDR3 is 14 residues long. Trimming took off 3 bases at V and 0 bases at J, with 9 bases between the two ends. In germline, CDR1 is SGHRS, CDR2 YFSETQ. Full variable domain (missing parts from reference TRBV5-1 and TRBJ1-1): KAGVTQTPRYLIKTRGQQVTLSCSPISGHRSVSWYQQTPGQGLQFLFEYFSETQRNKGNFPGRFSGRQFSNSRSEMNVSTLELGDSALYLCASSSGALNTEAFFGQGTRLTVV.

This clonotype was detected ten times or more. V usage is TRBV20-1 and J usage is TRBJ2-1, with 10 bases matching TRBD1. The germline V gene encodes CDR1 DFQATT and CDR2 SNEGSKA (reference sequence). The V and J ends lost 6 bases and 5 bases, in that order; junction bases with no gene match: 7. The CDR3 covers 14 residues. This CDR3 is CSAPTGGAHNEQFF. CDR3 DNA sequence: TGCAGTGCCCCGACAGGGGGCGCACACAATGAGCAGTTCTTC.

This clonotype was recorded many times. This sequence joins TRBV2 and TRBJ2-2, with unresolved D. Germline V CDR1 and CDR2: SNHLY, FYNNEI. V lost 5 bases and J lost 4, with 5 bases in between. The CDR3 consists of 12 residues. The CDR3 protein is CASSSFTGELFF. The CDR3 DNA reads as TGTGCCAGCAGTTCCTTCACCGGGGAGCTGTTTTTT.

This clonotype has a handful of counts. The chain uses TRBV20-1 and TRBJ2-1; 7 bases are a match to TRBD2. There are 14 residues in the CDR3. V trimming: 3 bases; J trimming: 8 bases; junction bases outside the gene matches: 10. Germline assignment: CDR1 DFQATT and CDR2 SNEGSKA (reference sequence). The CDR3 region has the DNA TGCAGTGCTAGTCTTCGAGCGGGAATATATGAGCAGTTCTTC. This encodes CSASLRAGIYEQFF.

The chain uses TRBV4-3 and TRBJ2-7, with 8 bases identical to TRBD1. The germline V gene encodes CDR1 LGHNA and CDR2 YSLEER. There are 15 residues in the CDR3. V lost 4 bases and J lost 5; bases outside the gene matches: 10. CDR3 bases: TGCGCCAGCAGCCGCGGGACAGGCAAGCGGAACGAGCAGTACTTC. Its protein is CASSRGTGKRNEQYF.

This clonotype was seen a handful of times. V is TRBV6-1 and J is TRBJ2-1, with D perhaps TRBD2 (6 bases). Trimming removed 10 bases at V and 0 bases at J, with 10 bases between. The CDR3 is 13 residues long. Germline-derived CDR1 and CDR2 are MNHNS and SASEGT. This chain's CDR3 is CAIGGFSYNEQFF. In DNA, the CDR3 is TGTGCCATAGGAGGGTTCTCCTACAATGAGCAGTTCTTC.

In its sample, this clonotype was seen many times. The CDR3, as DNA: TGTGCCAGCACCGGGGGTGTGCCCTCCTACGAGCAGTACTTC. This gives the protein CASTGGVPSYEQYF. This chain links TRBV28 with TRBJ2-7; D possibly corresponds to TRBD2 (6 bases). Germline V lookup: CDR1 MDHEN, CDR2 SYDVKM. V was shortened by 7 bases and J by 0 bases, with 13 bases between the two germline ends. This CDR3 spans 14 amino acids.

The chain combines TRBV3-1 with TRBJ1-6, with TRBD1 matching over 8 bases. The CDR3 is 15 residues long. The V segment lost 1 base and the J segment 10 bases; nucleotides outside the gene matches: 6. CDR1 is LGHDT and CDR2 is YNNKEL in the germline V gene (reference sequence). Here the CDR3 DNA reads TGTGCCAGCAGCCAAGCTGGACAGGGCAGGTCACCCCTCCACTTT. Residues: CASSQAGQGRSPLHF.

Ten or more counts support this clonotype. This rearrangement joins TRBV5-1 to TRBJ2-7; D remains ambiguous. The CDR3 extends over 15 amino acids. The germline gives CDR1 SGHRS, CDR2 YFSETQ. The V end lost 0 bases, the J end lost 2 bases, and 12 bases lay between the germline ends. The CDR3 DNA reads TGCGCCAGCAGCTTGGTACGGGCCCACACCTACGAGCAGTACTTC. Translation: CASSLVRAHTYEQYF.

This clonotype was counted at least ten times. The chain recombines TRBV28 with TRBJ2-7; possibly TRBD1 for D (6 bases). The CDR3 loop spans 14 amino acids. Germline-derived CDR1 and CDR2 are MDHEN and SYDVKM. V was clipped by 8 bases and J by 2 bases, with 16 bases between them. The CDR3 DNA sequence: TGTGCCAGCGGCCTACTAACAGGGACCTACGAGCAGTACTTC. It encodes CASGLLTGTYEQYF.

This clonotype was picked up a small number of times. The CDR3 DNA reads as TGCGCCAGCAGTCGCCCCCGGCTAGCGGGAGTAATGGGGGAGCTGTTTTTT. It is translated as CASSRPRLAGVMGELFF. The genes are TRBV4-1 and TRBJ2-2, with TRBD2 matching over 10 bases. Per the germline V gene, CDR1 is MGHRA and CDR2 is YSYEKL. The CDR3 contains 17 residues. V lost 6 bases to trimming and J lost 8 bases; unmatched junction nucleotides: 15.